The clone carrying this T cell receptor beta chain appeared a few times. The antigen remains undetermined. The sample belongs to a study of early T cells in non-severe SARS-CoV-2 infection. Study in general: Chains from this unsorted whole-blood bulk RNA could not be paired.

Unique molecular identifiers were attached to individual cDNA molecules. TCRdb ran MiXCR on the 5' RACE reads and lists one entry per CDR3 protein. The sample gives approximately 50,000 distinct CDR3 sequences, 8% to 10% of which show up once; around 4.5% is in the top ten. V was trimmed by 3 bases and J by 2 bases, leaving 9 bases between them. From germline, CDR1 is MDHEN and CDR2 SYDVKM. The CDR3 has 14 residues. Study-wide results and limits: Database matching using VDJdb favored anti-spike CD8 responses, with private and CD4 specificities left missing.

This chain uses TRBV28 with TRBJ2-3; weak D call: TRBD2 (6 bases). The sequence came from an adult who was a healthcare worker with PCR-confirmed SARS-CoV-2 infection or an uninfected control (not recorded which). The specimen sequenced was whole blood. The CDR3 protein is CASSFSGPTDTQYF. The CDR3 nucleotides are TGTGCCAGCAGTTTTAGCGGTCCCACAGATACGCAGTATTTT.